The 5 T cell receptor beta chains in this list originate from one sample, sequenced in a study of somatic mutations in cytotoxic T cells in rheumatoid arthritis. TCRdb's copy holds only in-frame clones and misses some; the assay was immunoSEQ multiplex PCR. The sample contains about 23,000 clones, about four fifths of which appear only once. The sample taken for sequencing was CD8+ T cells sorted from blood. The origin of the receptors is an adult with rheumatoid arthritis.

This clone was seen a handful of times. The chain links TRBV9 to TRBJ1-5; unclear D gene. This CDR3 spans 14 amino acids. In germline, CDR1 is SGDLS, CDR2 YYNGEE. The ends were cut back, 3 bases at V and 10 bases at J, with 17 bases in the middle. CDR3 protein: CASSAGGGVVPQHF. In DNA, the CDR3 is TGTGCCAGCAGCGCGGGAGGAGGAGTGGTACCCCAGCATTTT. The full variable domain, its missing parts supplied by reference TRBV9 and TRBJ1-5, is DSGVTQTPKHLITATGQRVTLRCSPRSGDLSVYWYQQSLDQGLQFLIQYYNGEERAKGNILERFSAQQFPDLHSELNLSSLELGDSALYFCASSAGGGVVPQHFGDGTRLSIL.

The J gene is TRBJ1-1, the V gene TRBV14; no definite D call. CDR3 length: 14 residues. Germline V gene lookup returns CDR1 SGHDN and CDR2 FVKESK. V was clipped by 3 bases and J by 4 bases, with 12 bases between them. The chain's CDR3 is CASSQDQEGTEAFF. The CDR3 coding sequence is TGTGCCAGCAGCCAGGATCAGGAGGGCACTGAAGCTTTCTTT.

The J gene is TRBJ2-5, the V gene TRBV25-1, with D perhaps matching TRBD1 (6 bases). V was clipped by 3 bases and J by 5 bases, with 13 bases between them. Germline V lookup: CDR1 MGHDK, CDR2 SYGVNS. This CDR3 region has 14 residues. The CDR3 here is CASSEKGHRETQYF. Here the CDR3 DNA reads TGTGCCAGCAGTGAGAAGGGACATCGGGAGACCCAGTACTTC.

The V gene is TRBV7-8, the J gene TRBJ2-3; 10 bases are shared with TRBD1. With V trimmed by 1 base and J by 4 bases, 5 bases remained unmatched. The V gene's germline CDR1 is SGHVS and CDR2 FQNEAQ. The CDR3 covers 16 residues. CDR3 sequence reads: CASSLGTGQGADTQYF. DNA for the CDR3: TGTGCCAGCAGCTTAGGGACAGGACAGGGGGCAGATACGCAGTATTTT.

V and J are TRBV11-2 and TRBJ2-4; D is unclear. Trimming removed 1 base from V and 0 bases from J, with 7 bases in between. The CDR3 runs 15 residues. Germline assignment: CDR1 SGHAT and CDR2 FQNNGV. The CDR3 spells CASSLGPLAKNIQYF. CDR3 DNA: TGTGCCAGCAGCTTAGGACCCTTAGCCAAAAACATTCAGTACTTC.